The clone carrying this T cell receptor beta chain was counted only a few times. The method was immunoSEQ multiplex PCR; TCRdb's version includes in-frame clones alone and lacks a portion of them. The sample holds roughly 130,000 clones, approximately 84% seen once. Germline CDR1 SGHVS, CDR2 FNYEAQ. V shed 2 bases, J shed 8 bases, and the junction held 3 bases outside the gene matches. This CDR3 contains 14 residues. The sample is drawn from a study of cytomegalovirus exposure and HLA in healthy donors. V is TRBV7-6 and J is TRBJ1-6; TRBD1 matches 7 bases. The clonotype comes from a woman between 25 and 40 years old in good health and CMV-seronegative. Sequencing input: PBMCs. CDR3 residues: CASSLNRGDSPLHF. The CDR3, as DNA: TGTGCCAGCAGCTTAAACAGGGGAGATTCACCCCTCCACTTT.